This TCR beta chain emerged from a study of T cell clonotyping in hematopoietic cell transplantation. Regarding time point: recipient sample about 28 days before transplant, after cytoreduction. The V segment lost 6 bases and the J segment 4 bases; nucleotides outside the gene matches: 14. The CDR3 covers 19 residues. Germline CDR1 is ENHRY and CDR2 is SYGVKD. Libraries were prepared by immunoSEQ multiplex PCR; TCRdb keeps only in-frame clonotypes and omits some of them. The sample gives some 13,000 clones, 80% to 85% of which show up once; approximately 15% is in the top ten. The rearrangement joins TRBV10-3 to TRBJ2-3; 15 nucleotides agree with TRBD2. The specimen was peripheral blood mononuclear cells, collected before stem cell transplant. The TCR sequence derives from a man aged 55 to 69 with acute myeloid leukemia. Some clones in this sample may be carry-over from other donors' samples. CDR3 residues: CAISPGQGTSGGPSDTQYF. As DNA, the CDR3 is TGTGCCATCAGCCCCGGGCAGGGGACTAGCGGGGGGCCATCAGATACGCAGTATTTT.